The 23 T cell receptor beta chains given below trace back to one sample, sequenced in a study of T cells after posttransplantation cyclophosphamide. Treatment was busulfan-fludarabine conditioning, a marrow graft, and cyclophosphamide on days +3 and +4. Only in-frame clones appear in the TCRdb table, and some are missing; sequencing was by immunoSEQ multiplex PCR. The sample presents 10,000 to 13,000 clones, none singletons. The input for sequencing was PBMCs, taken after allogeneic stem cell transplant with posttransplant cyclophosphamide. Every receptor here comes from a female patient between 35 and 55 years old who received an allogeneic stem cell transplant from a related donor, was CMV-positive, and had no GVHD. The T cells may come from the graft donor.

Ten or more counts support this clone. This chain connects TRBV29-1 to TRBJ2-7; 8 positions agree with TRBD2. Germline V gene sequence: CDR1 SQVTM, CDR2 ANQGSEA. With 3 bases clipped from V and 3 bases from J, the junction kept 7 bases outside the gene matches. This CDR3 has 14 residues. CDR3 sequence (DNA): TGCAGCGTTGAGCGCGGACTAGCTAACTACGAGCAGTACTTC. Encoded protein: CSVERGLANYEQYF.

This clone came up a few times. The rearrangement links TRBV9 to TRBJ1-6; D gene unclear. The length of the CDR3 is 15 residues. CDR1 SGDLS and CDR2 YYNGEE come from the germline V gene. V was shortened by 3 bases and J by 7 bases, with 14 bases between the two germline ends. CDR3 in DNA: TGTGCCAGCAGCGGTGGGGTGGGAGGGAATTCACCCCTCCACTTT. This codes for CASSGGVGGNSPLHF. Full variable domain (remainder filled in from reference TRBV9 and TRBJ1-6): DSGVTQTPKHLITATGQRVTLRCSPRSGDLSVYWYQQSLDQGLQFLIQYYNGEERAKGNILERFSAQQFPDLHSELNLSSLELGDSALYFCASSGGVGGNSPLHFGNGTRLTVT.

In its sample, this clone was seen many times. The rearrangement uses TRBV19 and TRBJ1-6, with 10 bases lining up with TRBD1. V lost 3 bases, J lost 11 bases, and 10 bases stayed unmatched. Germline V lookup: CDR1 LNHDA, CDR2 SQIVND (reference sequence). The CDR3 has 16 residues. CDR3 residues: CASSIDTGTGETPLHF. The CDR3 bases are TGTGCCAGTAGTATCGATACCGGGACAGGGGAAACACCCCTCCACTTT.

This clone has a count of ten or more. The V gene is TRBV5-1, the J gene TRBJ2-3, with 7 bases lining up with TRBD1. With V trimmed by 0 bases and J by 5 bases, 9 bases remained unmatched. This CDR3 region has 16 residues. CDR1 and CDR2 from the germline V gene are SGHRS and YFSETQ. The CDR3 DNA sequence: TGCGCCAGCAGCTTGGTTGGACAGAGGGGGCAAGATACGCAGTATTTT. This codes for CASSLVGQRGQDTQYF.

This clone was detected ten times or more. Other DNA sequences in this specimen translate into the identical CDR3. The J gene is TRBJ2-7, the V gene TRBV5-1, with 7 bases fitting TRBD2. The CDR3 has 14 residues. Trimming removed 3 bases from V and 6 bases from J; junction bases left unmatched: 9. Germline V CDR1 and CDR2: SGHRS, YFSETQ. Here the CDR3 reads CASSSGGGSGEQYF. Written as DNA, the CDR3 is TGCGCCAGCAGCTCAGGCGGGGGTTCGGGCGAGCAGTACTTC.

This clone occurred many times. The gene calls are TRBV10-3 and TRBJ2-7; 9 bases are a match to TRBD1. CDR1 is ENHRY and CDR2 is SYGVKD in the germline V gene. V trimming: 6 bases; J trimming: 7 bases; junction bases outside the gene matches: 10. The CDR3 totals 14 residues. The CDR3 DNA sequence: TGTGCCATCAGCAAGGGACAGGGTTTAGATGAGCAGTACTTC. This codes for CAISKGQGLDEQYF.

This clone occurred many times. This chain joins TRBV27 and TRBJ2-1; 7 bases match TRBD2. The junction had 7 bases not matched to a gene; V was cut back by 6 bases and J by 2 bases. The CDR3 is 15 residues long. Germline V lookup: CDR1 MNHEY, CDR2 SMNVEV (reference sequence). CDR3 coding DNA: TGTGCCAGCAGCCAGAGGGACTACGCCTACAATGAGCAGTTCTTC. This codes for CASSQRDYAYNEQFF.

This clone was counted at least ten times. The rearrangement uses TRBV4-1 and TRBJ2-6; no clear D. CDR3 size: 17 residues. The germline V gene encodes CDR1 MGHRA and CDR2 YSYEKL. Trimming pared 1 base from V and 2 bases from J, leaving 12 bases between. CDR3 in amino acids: CASSQAPRDTGANVLTF. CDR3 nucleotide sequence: TGCGCCAGCAGCCAAGCACCCAGAGACACTGGGGCCAACGTCCTGACTTTC.

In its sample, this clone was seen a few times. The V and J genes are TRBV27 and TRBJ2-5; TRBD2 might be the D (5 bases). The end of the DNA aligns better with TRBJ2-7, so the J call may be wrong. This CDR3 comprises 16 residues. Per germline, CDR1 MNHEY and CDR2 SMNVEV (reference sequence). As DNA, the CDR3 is TGTGCCAGCAGTTTAGACCCCATAGGGAGACGCTACGAGCAGTACTTC. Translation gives CASSLDPIGRRYEQYF.

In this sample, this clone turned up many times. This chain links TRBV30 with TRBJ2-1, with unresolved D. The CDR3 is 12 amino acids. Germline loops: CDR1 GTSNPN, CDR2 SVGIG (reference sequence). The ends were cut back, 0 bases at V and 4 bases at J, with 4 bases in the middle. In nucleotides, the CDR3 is TGTGCCTGGAGTGTGTCTTACAATGAGCAGTTCTTC. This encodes CAWSVSYNEQFF.

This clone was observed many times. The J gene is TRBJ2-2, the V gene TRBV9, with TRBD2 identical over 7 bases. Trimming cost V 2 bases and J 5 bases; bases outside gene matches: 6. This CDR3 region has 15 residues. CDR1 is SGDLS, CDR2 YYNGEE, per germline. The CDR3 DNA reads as TGTGCCAGCAGCGTGCTCCTGGGGGGGACCGGGGAGCTGTTTTTT. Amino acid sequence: CASSVLLGGTGELFF.

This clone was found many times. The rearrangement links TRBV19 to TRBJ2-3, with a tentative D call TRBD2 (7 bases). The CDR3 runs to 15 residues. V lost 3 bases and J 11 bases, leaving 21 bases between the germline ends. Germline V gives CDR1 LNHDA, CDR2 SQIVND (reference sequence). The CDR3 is CASSMGGGGRSGQYF. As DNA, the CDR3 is TGTGCCAGTAGTATGGGAGGGGGTGGCAGGAGTGGGCAGTATTTT.

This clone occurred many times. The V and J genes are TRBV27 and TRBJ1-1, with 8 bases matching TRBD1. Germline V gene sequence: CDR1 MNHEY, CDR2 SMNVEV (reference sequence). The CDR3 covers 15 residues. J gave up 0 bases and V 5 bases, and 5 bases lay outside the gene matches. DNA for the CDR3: TGTGCCAGCAGTGGGACAGGCTACATGAACACTGAAGCTTTCTTT. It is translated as CASSGTGYMNTEAFF.

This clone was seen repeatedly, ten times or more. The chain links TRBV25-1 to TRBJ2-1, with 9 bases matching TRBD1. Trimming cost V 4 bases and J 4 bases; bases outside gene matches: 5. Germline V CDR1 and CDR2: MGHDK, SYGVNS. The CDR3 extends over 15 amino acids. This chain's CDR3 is CASSGGTGWYNEQFF. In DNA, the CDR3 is TGTGCCAGCAGTGGTGGGACAGGGTGGTACAATGAGCAGTTCTTC.

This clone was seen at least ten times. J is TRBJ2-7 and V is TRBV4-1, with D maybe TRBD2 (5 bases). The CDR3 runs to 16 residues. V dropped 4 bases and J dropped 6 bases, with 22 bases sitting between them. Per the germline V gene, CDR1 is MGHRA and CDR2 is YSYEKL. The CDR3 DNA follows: TGCGCCAGCAGCCTAGACCTACCAGAGGGTGGTCCCGAGCAGTACTTC. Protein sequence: CASSLDLPEGGPEQYF.

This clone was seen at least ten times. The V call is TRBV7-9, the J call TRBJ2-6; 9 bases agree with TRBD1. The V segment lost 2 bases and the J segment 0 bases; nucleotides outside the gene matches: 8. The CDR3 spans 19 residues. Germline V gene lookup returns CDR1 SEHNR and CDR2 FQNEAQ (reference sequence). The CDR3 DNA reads TGTGCCAGCAGCTTACCGATTTGGACAGGGGACTCTGGGGCCAACGTCCTGACTTTC. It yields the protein CASSLPIWTGDSGANVLTF.

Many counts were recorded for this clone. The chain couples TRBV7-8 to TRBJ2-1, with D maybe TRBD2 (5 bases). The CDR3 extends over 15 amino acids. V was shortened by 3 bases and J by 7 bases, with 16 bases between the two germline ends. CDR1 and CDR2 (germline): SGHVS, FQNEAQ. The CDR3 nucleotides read TGTGCCAGCAGCTTTTGGAGCGGAGATAGGAATGAGCAGTTCTTC. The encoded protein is CASSFWSGDRNEQFF.

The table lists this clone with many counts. CDR3 DNA sequence: TGTGCCAGCAGCTCCGGACAGGGGAATTCGAACACTGAAGCTTTCTTT. This encodes CASSSGQGNSNTEAFF. The chain carries TRBV7-9 and TRBJ1-1, with 9 bases fitting TRBD1. Germline V gives CDR1 SEHNR, CDR2 FQNEAQ (reference sequence). This CDR3 spans 16 amino acids. J was trimmed by 1 base and V by 4 bases; bases with no gene match: 7. The full variable domain, completed using reference TRBV7-9 and TRBJ1-1, is DTGVSQNPRHKITKRGQNVTFRCDPISEHNRLYWYRQTLGQGPEFLTYFQNEAQLEKSRLLSDRFSAERPKGSFSTLEIQRTEQGDSAMYLCASSSGQGNSNTEAFFGQGTRLTVV.

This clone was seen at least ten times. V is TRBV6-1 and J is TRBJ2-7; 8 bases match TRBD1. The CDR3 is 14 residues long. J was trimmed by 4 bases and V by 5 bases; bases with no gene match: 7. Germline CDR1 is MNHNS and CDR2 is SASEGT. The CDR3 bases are TGTGCCAGCAGTCGACAGGGGTCTGGTTACGAGCAGTACTTC. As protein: CASSRQGSGYEQYF.

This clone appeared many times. CDR3: CASSHPASYNEQFF. The DNA of the CDR3 is TGCGCCAGCAGCCATCCCGCGTCTTACAATGAGCAGTTCTTC. This chain connects TRBV4-1 to TRBJ2-1, with unresolved D. Trimming left V 3 bases short and J 4 bases short, with 10 bases between. Per the germline V gene, CDR1 is MGHRA and CDR2 is YSYEKL. CDR3 size: 14 residues.

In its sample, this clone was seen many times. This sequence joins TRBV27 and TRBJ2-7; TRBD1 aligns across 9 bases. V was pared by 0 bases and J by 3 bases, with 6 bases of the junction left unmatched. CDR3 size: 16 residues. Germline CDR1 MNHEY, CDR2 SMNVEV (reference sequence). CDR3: CASSLSGTGLFYEQYF. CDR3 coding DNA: TGTGCCAGCAGTTTATCTGGGACAGGGCTCTTCTACGAGCAGTACTTC.

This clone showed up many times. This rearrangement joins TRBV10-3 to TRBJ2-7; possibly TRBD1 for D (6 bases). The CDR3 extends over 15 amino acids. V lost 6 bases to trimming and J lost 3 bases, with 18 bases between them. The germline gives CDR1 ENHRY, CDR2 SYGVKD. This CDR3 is CAIREAGVGDYEQYF. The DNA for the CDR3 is TGTGCCATCAGGGAAGCAGGGGTCGGGGACTACGAGCAGTACTTC.

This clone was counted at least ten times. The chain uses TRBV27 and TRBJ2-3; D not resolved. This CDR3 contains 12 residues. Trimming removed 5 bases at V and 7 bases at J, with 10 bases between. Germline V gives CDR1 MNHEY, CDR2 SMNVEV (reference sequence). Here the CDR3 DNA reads TGTGCCAGCAGTCCTTCACTTAATACGCAGTATTTT. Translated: CASSPSLNTQYF.